This TCR beta chain was sequenced in a study of T cell changes during pregnancy in multiple sclerosis. J was trimmed by 4 bases and V by 0 bases; bases with no gene match: 6. Germline V gene data show CDR1 as SGHNT and CDR2 as YYREEE (reference sequence). This CDR3 has 16 amino acids. Produced via immunoSEQ multiplex PCR; TCRdb's table is partial and in-frame only. Of 70,000 to 80,000 clones in the sample, 85% to 95% were seen once. The TCR was taken from a female donor with multiple sclerosis, enrolled in a pregnancy study. This material consisted of CD4+ T cells from peripheral blood mononuclear cells, taken before pregnancy. This sequence joins TRBV5-4 and TRBJ2-5, with 10 bases lining up with TRBD2. CDR3 nucleotide sequence: TGTGCCAGCAGCTTGGACCCGCAGCGGGGGGGAGAGACCCAGTACTTC. Its translation: CASSLDPQRGGETQYF.